This T cell receptor (beta chain) was found in a study of blood T cell repertoires in COVID-19. Whole-study context: Nucleic acid was either cDNA or gDNA, and it came from T cells, B-cell-depleted T cells, or PBMCs.

The data were produced by immunoSEQ multiplex PCR, yet TCRdb's version contains in-frame clones alone and is incomplete. The top ten hold roughly 1.1% of the sample, which has fewer than 300,000 clones, 80% to 95% seen once. Trimming cost V 4 bases and J 0 bases, with 6 bases left between them. Germline CDR1 and CDR2: LNHDA and SQIVND (reference sequence). The CDR3 loop spans 14 amino acids. Enrolled through a virtual design, the participants were between 18 and 89 years of age and came from 24 US areas. Cohort 3 donors counted as recovered after two negative PCRs, clearance, or resolved symptoms. The sequenced sample was PBMCs or T cells enriched from blood (not recorded which). The sequence was obtained from a woman aged 25 to 39 who had recovered from COVID-19. The chain is built from TRBV19 and TRBJ1-4; D is unclear. The CDR3 loop reads CASSSRTTNEKLFF. CDR3 sequence (DNA): TGTGCCAGTAGTAGCAGAACAACTAATGAAAAACTGTTTTTT.